This section outlines one T cell receptor (beta chain) sequence together with its context. The specificity of this receptor is unknown. The record has no base qualities; no much larger clone is one base away. High-throughput TCRbeta CDR3 sequencing of frozen genomic DNA was performed by immunoSEQ, including PCR amplification, mapping, bias correction and internal controls. The original pipeline was this. Productive rearrangements were retained, and unique TCRbeta sequences were defined by the CDR3 nucleotide sequence together with the V and J gene. A sequence counted as donor-reactive only if the sequence showed at least 5-fold expansion in CFSE-low cells compared with unstimulated pre-transplant cells and had a frequency of at least 0.01%. Minimum frequency thresholds were set for each subject on the basis of the unstimulated sample with the lowest template count, so that a detection power of at least 90% was ensured. Jensen-Shannon divergence between the top 1000 TCRbeta sequences post-transplant and pre-transplant was used to measure repertoire turnover. Two-sided Fisher's exact tests were used to test for changes in how often donor-reactive sequences were detected. This immuneACCESS table, as held by TCRdb, lists in-frame sequences with V and J called but not all clones. Of the missing ones, under half trace to an unresolved V gene in checked studies; the others have no known cause. The V and J calls and clone size come from that table; D and trimming were worked out from the DNA. The sample table lists roughly 70,000 clones, about 92% of them with a count of one. The top ten clonotypes cover roughly 2.5% of the sample.

This record comes from a study of T cell clones after liver transplantation (dated by TCRdb to about 2019). As for the study more broadly: ITN030ST, the source of the samples, was a randomized trial that attempted immunosuppression withdrawal within 2 years of liver transplantation. As an antigen-independent comparator for donor-reactive sequences, third party-reactive TCRbeta sequences were also identified from pre-transplant MLRs. Donor-reactive T cell clones were identified by TCRbeta sequencing following a pre-transplant mixed lymphocyte reaction and were subsequently tracked in post-transplant blood. Tolerance meant complete immunosuppression withdrawal for at least one year without liver enzymes rising beyond twice the upper limit of normal. The studied cohort comprised 8 liver transplant recipients, 3 classified as tolerant and 5 as non-tolerant. Three of the eight recipients were HCV-positive; the others were transplanted for non-autoimmune, non-viral indications. Blood samples were collected pre-transplant, then pre-randomization ahead of withdrawal, and finally post-randomization once withdrawal had either been completed or failed. Subjects received no induction therapy and standard immunosuppression until randomization at 12-24 months post-transplant.

The intended sense of this specimen's time point label: pre-transplant. Unstimulated PBMCs, after thawing, were stained for CD3, CD4 and CD8 and then FACS-sorted into CD3+CD4+ and CD3+CD8+ populations. All 8 studied subjects were randomized to withdrawal of immunosuppression. The Qiagen DNeasy Blood and Tissue Kit was used for genomic DNA isolation. The CDR3 measures 17 amino acids from cysteine to phenylalanine. The DNA shown is the 51-base CDR3, in frame from base 1. From the germline V gene (reference sequence), CDR1 is SGHNT and CDR2 is YYREEE. V lost 3 bases and J lost 3 bases; the stretch between them is 20 bases long. Overall results and qualifications from the work: Donor-reactive sequences declined more than third party-reactive ones, suggesting partial antigen-specific deletion unrelated to withdrawal success. Circulating donor-reactive CD4 TCRbeta sequences fell significantly post-transplant in 5 of 8 subjects, irrespective of tolerance or HCV status. The conclusions were considered preliminary, being limited by small, heterogeneous patient numbers and non-standardized post-transplant time points. After accounting for repertoire turnover, donor-reactive detection was significantly reduced in 7 of 8 subjects for CD4 and 8 of 8 for CD8. Since no allograft tissue specimens were available, donor-reactive T cells may have migrated into the graft instead of being deleted. In a couple of subjects, low numbers of available donor cells limited the measurable donor-reactive repertoire.

This TCR derives from a human donor who received a liver transplant. The sequencing here drew on CD4+ T cells from blood, taken before liver transplant. The rearrangement combines TRBV5-4 with TRBJ2-3, and TRBD2 may be the D gene, going by 7 matching bases. The DNA sequence is as follows: TGTGCCAGCAGCTACCCTAGGGGGGAGGGCCTAACAGATACGCAGTATTTT. Its product reads: CASSYPRGEGLTDTQYF.